Listed below are T cell receptor beta chains from one sample, sequenced in a study of blood T cell repertoires in COVID-19. Sequenced by immunoSEQ multiplex PCR; TCRdb stores in-frame clones only, minus some. The sample yields approximately 170,000 clones, 80% to 90% seen once. Sequencing was done on a sample of peripheral blood. The receptors originated from a human donor in a cohort sampled during active COVID-19. Both conserved end residues are part of each CDR3. The order of the fields is J gene, V gene, clone size, D gene, CDR3 DNA, CDR3 protein. The D gene is left open where the match is weak. Rows give clone size only sometimes, using once, few, many, or a class for an expanded clone.

J gene: TRBJ1-1; V gene: TRBV30; clone size: once; D gene: NA; CDR3 DNA: TGTGCCTGGAAGACAGCAGAGTACACTGAAGCTTTCTTT; CDR3 protein: CAWKTAEYTEAFF
J gene: TRBJ2-7; V gene: TRBV4-1; clone size: NA; D gene: TRBD2; CDR3 DNA: TGCGCCAGCAGCCTGGGGGGGGAACAGGAGCAGTACTTC; CDR3 protein: CASSLGGEQEQYF
J gene: TRBJ1-4; V gene: TRBV27; clone size: NA; D gene: TRBD1; CDR3 DNA: TGTGCCAGCAGTCTCCGGGACAGGGCTAATGAAAAACTGTTTTTT; CDR3 protein: CASSLRDRANEKLFF
J gene: TRBJ2-1; V gene: TRBV18; clone size: NA; D gene: NA; CDR3 DNA: TGTGCCAGCAACGGTCAGGGGCGGGCGTTTCTGCAGTTCTTC; CDR3 protein: CASNGQGRAFLQFF
J gene: TRBJ2-3; V gene: TRBV28; clone size: NA; D gene: TRBD1; CDR3 DNA: TGTGCCAGCAGTTTATGGGGACAGGGGGCAGATACGCAGTATTTT; CDR3 protein: CASSLWGQGADTQYF
J gene: TRBJ2-5; V gene: TRBV19; clone size: NA; D gene: TRBD2; CDR3 DNA: TGTGCCAGTAGTATGAGCGGGATAAAAGGGGAGACCCAGTACTTC; CDR3 protein: CASSMSGIKGETQYF
J gene: TRBJ1-5; V gene: TRBV12-3/TRBV12-4; clone size: NA; D gene: NA; CDR3 DNA: TGTGCCAGCACTTTCAGGATGCCTCAGCCCCAGCATTTT; CDR3 protein: CASTFRMPQPQHF
J gene: TRBJ2-7; V gene: TRBV7-6; clone size: few; D gene: TRBD2; CDR3 DNA: TGTGCCAGCAGCTTAGGGGGTATTGGCGGGAGATACGAGCAGTACTTC; CDR3 protein: CASSLGGIGGRYEQYF
J gene: TRBJ2-3; V gene: TRBV27; clone size: NA; D gene: NA; CDR3 DNA: TGTGCCAGCAGTTTACGGGTGAGCAGACTCACAGATACGCAGTATTTT; CDR3 protein: CASSLRVSRLTDTQYF
J gene: TRBJ2-7; V gene: TRBV6-5; clone size: few; D gene: TRBD1; CDR3 DNA: TGTGCCAGCAGGGGTACAGGGGGTTCTTTCGAGCAGTACTTC; CDR3 protein: CASRGTGGSFEQYF
J gene: TRBJ1-2; V gene: TRBV18; clone size: NA; D gene: TRBD1; CDR3 DNA: TGTGCCAGCTCACCCGACAGGGTTAATTCTGGCTACACCTTC; CDR3 protein: CASSPDRVNSGYTF
J gene: TRBJ2-7; V gene: TRBV28; clone size: NA; D gene: NA; CDR3 DNA: TGTGCCAGCAGTCCACTCTACGAGCAGTACTTC; CDR3 protein: CASSPLYEQYF
J gene: TRBJ1-2; V gene: TRBV7-2; clone size: few; D gene: TRBD1; CDR3 DNA: TGTGCCAGCAGCTCGACAGGGCGCGGTGGCTACACCTTC; CDR3 protein: CASSSTGRGGYTF
J gene: TRBJ1-1; V gene: TRBV5-1; clone size: NA; D gene: NA; CDR3 DNA: TGCGCCAGCAGCTTGGGCTACAGGGTCAGAGGGAACACTGAAGCTTTCTTT; CDR3 protein: CASSLGYRVRGNTEAFF
J gene: TRBJ2-5; V gene: TRBV14; clone size: NA; D gene: TRBD2; CDR3 DNA: TGTGCCAGCAGCCCCTATTCCGGGACTAGCGTGAAAGAGACCCAGTACTTC; CDR3 protein: CASSPYSGTSVKETQYF
J gene: TRBJ2-2; V gene: TRBV28; clone size: few; D gene: NA; CDR3 DNA: TGTGCCAGCAGGTTCCTCCTACCCAGGGCGAACACCGGGGAGCTGTTTTTT; CDR3 protein: CASRFLLPRANTGELFF
J gene: TRBJ2-6; V gene: TRBV5-8; clone size: NA; D gene: TRBD2; CDR3 DNA: TGTGCCAGCAGCTTGAGGTTTAGGACTAGGATGATTGGGGCCAACGTCCTGACTTTC; CDR3 protein: CASSLRFRTRMIGANVLTF
J gene: TRBJ1-1; V gene: TRBV23-1; clone size: NA; D gene: NA; CDR3 DNA: TGCGCCAGCAGTCAATCTAAGGGGTTAAGGACTGAAGCTTTCTTT; CDR3 protein: CASSQSKGLRTEAFF
J gene: TRBJ2-2; V gene: TRBV11-3; clone size: NA; D gene: TRBD1; CDR3 DNA: TGTGCCAGCAGCCGGACAGGGGGTAACACCGGGGAGCTGTTTTTT; CDR3 protein: CASSRTGGNTGELFF
J gene: TRBJ1-2; V gene: TRBV18; clone size: NA; D gene: TRBD1; CDR3 DNA: TGTGCCAGCTCACCACCGGGACAGCAATTCAATGGCTACACCTTC; CDR3 protein: CASSPPGQQFNGYTF
J gene: TRBJ2-1; V gene: TRBV18; clone size: few; D gene: TRBD2; CDR3 DNA: TGTGCCAGCTCACTACGGACTAGCGGGAGAGGGAGCTCCTACAATGAGCAGTTCTTC; CDR3 protein: CASSLRTSGRGSSYNEQFF
J gene: TRBJ2-1; V gene: TRBV6-1; clone size: NA; D gene: TRBD1; CDR3 DNA: TGTGCCAGCAGTGAACCGCCGGGACAGGTATCTAGGTATGAGCAGTTCTTC; CDR3 protein: CASSEPPGQVSRYEQFF
J gene: TRBJ1-1; V gene: TRBV7-3; clone size: NA; D gene: NA; CDR3 DNA: TGTGCCAGCAGCTTAGGGCATGCGAACACTGAAGCTTTCTTT; CDR3 protein: CASSLGHANTEAFF
J gene: TRBJ1-5; V gene: TRBV24-1; clone size: few; D gene: NA; CDR3 DNA: TGTGCCACCAGTGATTTGTCGGGGCAGCCCCAGCATTTT; CDR3 protein: CATSDLSGQPQHF
J gene: TRBJ1-5; V gene: TRBV6-4; clone size: NA; D gene: NA; CDR3 DNA: TGTGCCAGCAGTGCCACAGGACAAGAGAATCAGCCCCAGCATTTT; CDR3 protein: CASSATGQENQPQHF
J gene: TRBJ2-1; V gene: TRBV12-3/TRBV12-4; clone size: once; D gene: TRBD2; CDR3 DNA: TGTGCCAGCAGACTTACTAGCGGAGACGAGCAGTTCTTC; CDR3 protein: CASRLTSGDEQFF
J gene: TRBJ2-1; V gene: TRBV24-1; clone size: NA; D gene: NA; CDR3 DNA: TGTGCCACGCAGGGGTTCGAGGGTTCCTACAATGAGCAGTTCTTC; CDR3 protein: CATQGFEGSYNEQFF
J gene: TRBJ1-4; V gene: TRBV4-3; clone size: NA; D gene: NA; CDR3 DNA: TGCGCCAGCAGCCAAGATGGGGGGGCGGCTAATGAAAAACTGTTTTTT; CDR3 protein: CASSQDGGAANEKLFF
J gene: TRBJ1-2; V gene: TRBV7-2; clone size: few; D gene: NA; CDR3 DNA: TGTGCCAGCAGCTATCTCCCTGACTATGGCTACACCTTC; CDR3 protein: CASSYLPDYGYTF
J gene: TRBJ2-5; V gene: TRBV7-9; clone size: NA; D gene: NA; CDR3 DNA: TGTGCCAGCAGTTTCCCGGAAGAGACCCAGTACTTC; CDR3 protein: CASSFPEETQYF
J gene: TRBJ1-3; V gene: TRBV11-2; clone size: NA; D gene: NA; CDR3 DNA: TGTGCCAGCAGCCTTAGCTCTGGAAACACCATATATTTT; CDR3 protein: CASSLSSGNTIYF
J gene: TRBJ2-1; V gene: TRBV11-2; clone size: NA; D gene: NA; CDR3 DNA: TGTGCCAGCAGCGGGGGGGAGCAGTTCTTC; CDR3 protein: CASSGGEQFF
J gene: TRBJ1-6; V gene: TRBV2; clone size: few; D gene: NA; CDR3 DNA: TGTGCCAGCAGGGCCGATCCGACAGGACCTACGGCACCCCTCCACTTT; CDR3 protein: CASRADPTGPTAPLHF
J gene: TRBJ2-7; V gene: TRBV4-3; clone size: NA; D gene: TRBD1; CDR3 DNA: TGCGCCAGCAGCCAAGAGGGACAGGGAACCTACGAGCAGTACTTC; CDR3 protein: CASSQEGQGTYEQYF
J gene: TRBJ2-1; V gene: TRBV2; clone size: NA; D gene: NA; CDR3 DNA: TGTGCCAGCAGTGAAATAGCGGAATTCTACAATGAGCAGTTCTTC; CDR3 protein: CASSEIAEFYNEQFF
J gene: TRBJ2-1; V gene: TRBV19; clone size: NA; D gene: TRBD2; CDR3 DNA: TGTGCCAGTAGCCCGGGACTAGCGGGTAAGTTGGATGAGCAGTTCTTC; CDR3 protein: CASSPGLAGKLDEQFF
J gene: TRBJ2-2; V gene: TRBV24-1; clone size: NA; D gene: NA; CDR3 DNA: TGTGCCACCAGTGATTTGGAGGAGTCGAACACCGGGGAGCTGTTTTTT; CDR3 protein: CATSDLEESNTGELFF
J gene: TRBJ1-1; V gene: TRBV18; clone size: NA; D gene: TRBD1; CDR3 DNA: TGTGCCAGCTCACCCTCCTCTAGACAGGGGGAGTTAGGCACTGAAGCTTTCTTT; CDR3 protein: CASSPSSRQGELGTEAFF
J gene: TRBJ1-1; V gene: TRBV11-2; clone size: once; D gene: NA; CDR3 DNA: TGTGCCAGCAGCGCCACATCATGGGGCGCTTTCTTT; CDR3 protein: CASSATSWGAFF
J gene: TRBJ2-1; V gene: TRBV27; clone size: NA; D gene: TRBD2; CDR3 DNA: TGTGCCAGCAGTCTCTCAGGACTAGCGGATGAGCAGTTCTTC; CDR3 protein: CASSLSGLADEQFF
J gene: TRBJ2-2; V gene: TRBV5-4; clone size: NA; D gene: NA; CDR3 DNA: TGTGCCAGCAGACCACCGGGACACCGCACCGGGGAGCTGTTTTTT; CDR3 protein: CASRPPGHRTGELFF
J gene: TRBJ2-4; V gene: TRBV25-1; clone size: NA; D gene: NA; CDR3 DNA: TGTGCCAGCAGCTTCTCAAGAGGTTCGAGGAACATTCAGTACTTC; CDR3 protein: CASSFSRGSRNIQYF
J gene: TRBJ1-2; V gene: TRBV3-1/TRBV3-2; clone size: NA; D gene: NA; CDR3 DNA: TGTGCCAGCAGCTCCCGAGGAGATAACTATGGCTACACCTTC; CDR3 protein: CASSSRGDNYGYTF
J gene: TRBJ2-7; V gene: TRBV12-3/TRBV12-4; clone size: NA; D gene: NA; CDR3 DNA: TGTGCCAGCAGTTTACGGGGTTACGAGCAGTACTTC; CDR3 protein: CASSLRGYEQYF
J gene: TRBJ2-3; V gene: TRBV6-5; clone size: NA; D gene: NA; CDR3 DNA: TGTGCCAGCAGTAACTCTATTAGCACAGATACGCAGTATTTT; CDR3 protein: CASSNSISTDTQYF
J gene: TRBJ2-7; V gene: TRBV2; clone size: NA; D gene: NA; CDR3 DNA: TGTGCCAGCAGTGAAGTGGGCGGGCCCTACGAGCAGTACTTC; CDR3 protein: CASSEVGGPYEQYF
J gene: TRBJ1-2; V gene: TRBV29-1; clone size: NA; D gene: TRBD1; CDR3 DNA: TGCAGCGTTGGCGGGACAGGGGATAATGGCTACACCTTC; CDR3 protein: CSVGGTGDNGYTF
J gene: TRBJ2-1; V gene: TRBV27; clone size: NA; D gene: NA; CDR3 DNA: TGTGCCAGCAGTTTTAACATGAATGAGCAGTTCTTC; CDR3 protein: CASSFNMNEQFF
J gene: TRBJ1-1; V gene: TRBV30; clone size: few; D gene: NA; CDR3 DNA: TGTGCCTGGAGTCACAAAGACCTAGGGGGCACTGAAGCTTTCTTT; CDR3 protein: CAWSHKDLGGTEAFF
J gene: TRBJ1-2; V gene: TRBV28; clone size: NA; D gene: NA; CDR3 DNA: TGTGCCACAAGGTGGGAGGGTGGCTACACCTTC; CDR3 protein: CATRWEGGYTF
J gene: TRBJ2-7; V gene: TRBV9; clone size: NA; D gene: NA; CDR3 DNA: TGTGCCAGCAGCGTAGGGTTATTGGGGAGCGACCTCTACGAGCAGTACTTC; CDR3 protein: CASSVGLLGSDLYEQYF